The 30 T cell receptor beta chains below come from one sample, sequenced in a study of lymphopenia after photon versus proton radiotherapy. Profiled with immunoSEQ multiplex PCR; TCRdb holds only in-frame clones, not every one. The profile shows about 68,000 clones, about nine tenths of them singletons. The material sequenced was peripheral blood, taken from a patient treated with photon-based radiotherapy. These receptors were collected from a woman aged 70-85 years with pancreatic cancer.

CDR3 nucleotides: TGTGCCAGCAGCTTGTCCGGGACAGGGCGTGAAAAACTGTTTTTT. It is translated as CASSLSGTGREKLFF. The J gene is TRBJ1-4, the V gene TRBV5-8, with 9 bases that match TRBD1. Trimming took 1 base from V and 7 from J; bases not matched to a gene: 5. This CDR3 region has 15 residues. Germline CDR1 is SGHTS and CDR2 is YDEGEE.

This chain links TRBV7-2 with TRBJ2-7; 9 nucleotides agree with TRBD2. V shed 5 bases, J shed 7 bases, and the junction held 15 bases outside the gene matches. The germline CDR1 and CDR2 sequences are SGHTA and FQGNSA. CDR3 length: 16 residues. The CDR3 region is CASSKMTREGHGEQYF. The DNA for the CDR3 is TGTGCCAGCAGCAAGATGACGCGGGAGGGCCATGGAGAGCAGTACTTC.

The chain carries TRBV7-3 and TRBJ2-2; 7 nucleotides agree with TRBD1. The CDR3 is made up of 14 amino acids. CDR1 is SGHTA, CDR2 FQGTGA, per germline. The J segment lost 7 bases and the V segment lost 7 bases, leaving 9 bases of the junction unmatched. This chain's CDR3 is CASTERQGVGELFF. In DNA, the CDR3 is TGTGCCAGCACCGAACGGCAGGGGGTCGGGGAGCTGTTTTTT.

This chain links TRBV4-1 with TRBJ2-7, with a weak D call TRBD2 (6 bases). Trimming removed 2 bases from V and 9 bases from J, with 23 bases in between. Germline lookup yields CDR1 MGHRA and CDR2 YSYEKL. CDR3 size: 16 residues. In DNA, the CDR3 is TGCGCCAGCAGCCAATACATTCCCGGGACGAAGGAGGGGCAGTACTTC. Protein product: CASSQYIPGTKEGQYF.

CDR3 DNA sequence: TGTGCCAGCAGCGTCTCTCAGGACAGGCGCTATGGCTACACCTTC. Protein: CASSVSQDRRYGYTF. The chain has TRBV7-3 and TRBJ1-2; 7 bases align to TRBD1. The CDR3 has 15 amino acids. V gave up 5 bases and J gave up 4 bases; unmatched junction bases: 10. The V gene's germline CDR1 is SGHTA and CDR2 FQGTGA.

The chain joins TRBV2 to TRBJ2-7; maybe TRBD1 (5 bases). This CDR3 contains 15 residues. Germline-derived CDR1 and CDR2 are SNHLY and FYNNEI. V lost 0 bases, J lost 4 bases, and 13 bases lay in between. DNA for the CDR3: TGTGCCAGCAGTGAAGCGCCCCGACAGCCTTACGAGCAGTACTTC. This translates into CASSEAPRQPYEQYF.

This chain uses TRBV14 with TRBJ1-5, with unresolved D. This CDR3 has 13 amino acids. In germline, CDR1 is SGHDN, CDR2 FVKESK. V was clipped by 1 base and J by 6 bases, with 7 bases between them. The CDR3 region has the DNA TGTGCCAGCAGCCAAGGGGTTAGTCAGCCCCAGCATTTT. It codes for CASSQGVSQPQHF.

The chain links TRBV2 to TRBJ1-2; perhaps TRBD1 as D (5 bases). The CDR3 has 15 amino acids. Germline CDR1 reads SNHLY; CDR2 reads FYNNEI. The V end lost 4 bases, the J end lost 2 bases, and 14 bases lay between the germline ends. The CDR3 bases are TGTGCCAGCAGTGGTCGAGAGGGGATGAACTATGGCTACACCTTC. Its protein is CASSGREGMNYGYTF.

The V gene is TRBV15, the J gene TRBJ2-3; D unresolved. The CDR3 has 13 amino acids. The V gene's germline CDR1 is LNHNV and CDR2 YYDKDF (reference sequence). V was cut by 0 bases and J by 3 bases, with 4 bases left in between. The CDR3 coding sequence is TGTGCCACCAGCAGAGATCGGACAGATACGCAGTATTTT. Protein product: CATSRDRTDTQYF.

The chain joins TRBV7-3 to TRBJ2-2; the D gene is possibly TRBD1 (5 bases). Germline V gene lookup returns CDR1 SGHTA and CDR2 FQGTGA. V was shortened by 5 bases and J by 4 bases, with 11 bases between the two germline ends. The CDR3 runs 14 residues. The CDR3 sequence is CASSLYDSTGELFF. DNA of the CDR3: TGTGCCAGCAGCCTCTATGACAGCACCGGGGAGCTGTTTTTT.

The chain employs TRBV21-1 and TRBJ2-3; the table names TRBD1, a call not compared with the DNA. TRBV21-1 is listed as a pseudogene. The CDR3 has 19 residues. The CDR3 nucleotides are TGTGCCAGCAGCAAAGGGGGCTCCACTTGTTACACTAGCACAGATACGCAGTATTTT. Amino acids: CASSKGGSTCYTSTDTQYF.

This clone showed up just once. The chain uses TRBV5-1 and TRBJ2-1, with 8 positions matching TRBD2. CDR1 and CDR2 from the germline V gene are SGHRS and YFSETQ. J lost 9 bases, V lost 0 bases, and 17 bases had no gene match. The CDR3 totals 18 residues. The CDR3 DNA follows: TGCGCCAGCAGCTTGGGGCATAGCGGGATGCCGGACGGGCGTGAGCAGTTCTTC. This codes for CASSLGHSGMPDGREQFF.

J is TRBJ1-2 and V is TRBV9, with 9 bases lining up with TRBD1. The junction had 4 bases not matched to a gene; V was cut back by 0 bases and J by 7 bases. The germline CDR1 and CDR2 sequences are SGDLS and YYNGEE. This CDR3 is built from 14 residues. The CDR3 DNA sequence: TGTGCCAGCAGCGTAGCACAGGGGGCGAGTGGCTACACCTTC. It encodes CASSVAQGASGYTF.

The CDR3 spells CASSEAAGATNEKLFF. The CDR3, as DNA: TGTGCCAGCAGTGAAGCGGCGGGGGCGACTAATGAAAAACTGTTTTTT. V is TRBV6-1 and J is TRBJ1-4, with D maybe TRBD1 (6 bases). The CDR3 contains 16 residues. The V end was cut by 0 bases, the J end by 2 bases, with 10 bases between. Germline values: CDR1 MNHNS, CDR2 SASEGT.

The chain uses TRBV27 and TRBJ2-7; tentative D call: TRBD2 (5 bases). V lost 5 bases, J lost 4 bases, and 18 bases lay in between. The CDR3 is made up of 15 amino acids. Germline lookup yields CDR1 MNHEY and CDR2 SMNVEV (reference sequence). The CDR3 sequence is CASSTQTIPGYEQYF. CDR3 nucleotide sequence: TGTGCCAGCAGTACCCAGACCATCCCGGGGTACGAGCAGTACTTC.

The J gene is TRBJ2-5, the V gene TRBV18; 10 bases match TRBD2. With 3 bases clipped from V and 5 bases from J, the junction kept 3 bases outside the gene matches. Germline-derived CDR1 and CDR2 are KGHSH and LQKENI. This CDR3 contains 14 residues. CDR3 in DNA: TGTGCCAGCTCACCGGCTAGCGGGAGTGAGACCCAGTACTTC. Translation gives CASSPASGSETQYF.

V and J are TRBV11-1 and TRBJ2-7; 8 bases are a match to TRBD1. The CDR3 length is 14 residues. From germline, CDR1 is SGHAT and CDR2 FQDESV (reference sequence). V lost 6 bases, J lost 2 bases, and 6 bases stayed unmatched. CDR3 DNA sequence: TGTGCCAGCAGAGGTCAACAGGGGGCCTACGAGCAGTACTTC. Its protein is CASRGQQGAYEQYF.

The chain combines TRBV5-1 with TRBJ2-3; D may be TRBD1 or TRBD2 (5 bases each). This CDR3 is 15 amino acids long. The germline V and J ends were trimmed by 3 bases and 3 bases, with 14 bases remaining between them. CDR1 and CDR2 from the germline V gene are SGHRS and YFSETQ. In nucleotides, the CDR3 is TGCGCCAGCAGCTGGTCGGGACCCTCTACAGATACGCAGTATTTT. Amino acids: CASSWSGPSTDTQYF.

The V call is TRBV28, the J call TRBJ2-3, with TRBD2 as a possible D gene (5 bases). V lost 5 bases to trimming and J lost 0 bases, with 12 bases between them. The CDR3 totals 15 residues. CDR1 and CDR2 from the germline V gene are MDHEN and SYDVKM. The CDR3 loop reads CASSPLGASTDTQYF. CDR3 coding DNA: TGTGCCAGCAGTCCACTAGGCGCTAGCACAGATACGCAGTATTTT.

In nucleotides, the CDR3 is TGCGCCAGCAGCCAAGGCCCTTTAGGGGGTGAGCAGTTCTTC. Its protein product is CASSQGPLGGEQFF. The V gene is TRBV4-1, the J gene TRBJ2-1; D may be TRBD1 (6 bases). V was cut by 1 base and J by 9 bases, with 13 bases left in between. Germline assignment: CDR1 MGHRA and CDR2 YSYEKL. This CDR3 comprises 14 residues.

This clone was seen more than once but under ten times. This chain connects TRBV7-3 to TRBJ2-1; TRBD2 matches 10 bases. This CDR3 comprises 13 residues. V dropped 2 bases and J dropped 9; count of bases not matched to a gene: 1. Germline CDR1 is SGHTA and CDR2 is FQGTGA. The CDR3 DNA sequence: TGTGCCAGCAGCTTACTAGCGGGAGCTGAGCAGTTCTTC. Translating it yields CASSLLAGAEQFF.

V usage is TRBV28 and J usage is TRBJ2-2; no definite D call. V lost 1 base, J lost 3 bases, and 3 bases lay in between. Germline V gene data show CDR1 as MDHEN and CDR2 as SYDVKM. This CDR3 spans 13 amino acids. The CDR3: CASSLFHTGELFF. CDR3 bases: TGTGCCAGCAGTTTATTCCACACCGGGGAGCTGTTTTTT. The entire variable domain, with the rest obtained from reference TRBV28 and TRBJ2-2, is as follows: DVKVTQSSRYLVKRTGEKVFLECVQDMDHENMFWYRQDPGLGLRLIYFSYDVKMKEKGDIPEGYSVSREKKERFSLILESASTNQTSMYLCASSLFHTGELFFGEGSRLTVL.

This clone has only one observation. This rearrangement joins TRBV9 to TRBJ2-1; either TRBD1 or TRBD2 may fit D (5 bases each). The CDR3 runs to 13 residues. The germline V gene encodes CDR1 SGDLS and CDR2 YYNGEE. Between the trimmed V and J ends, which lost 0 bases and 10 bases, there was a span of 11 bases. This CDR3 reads CASSVVGTGEQFF. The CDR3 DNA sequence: TGTGCCAGCAGCGTAGTTGGGACGGGGGAGCAGTTCTTC.

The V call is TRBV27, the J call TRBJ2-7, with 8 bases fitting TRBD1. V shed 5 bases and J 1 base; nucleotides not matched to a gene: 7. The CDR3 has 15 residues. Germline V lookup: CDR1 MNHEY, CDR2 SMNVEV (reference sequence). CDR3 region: CASSGQGLHSYEQYF. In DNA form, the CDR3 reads TGTGCCAGCAGTGGACAGGGACTCCATTCCTACGAGCAGTACTTC.

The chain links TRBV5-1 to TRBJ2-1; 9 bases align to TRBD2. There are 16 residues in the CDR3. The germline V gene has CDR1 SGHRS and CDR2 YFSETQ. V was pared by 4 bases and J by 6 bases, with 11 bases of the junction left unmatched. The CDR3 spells CASSALGGRAGNEQFF. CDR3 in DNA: TGCGCCAGCAGCGCTCTAGGCGGGAGGGCAGGCAATGAGCAGTTCTTC.

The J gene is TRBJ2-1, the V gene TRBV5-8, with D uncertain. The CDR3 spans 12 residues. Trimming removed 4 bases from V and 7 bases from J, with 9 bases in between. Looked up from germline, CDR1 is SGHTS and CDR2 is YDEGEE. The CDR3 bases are TGTGCCAGCAGCGTTCCCTGGAATGAGCAGTTCTTC. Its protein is CASSVPWNEQFF.

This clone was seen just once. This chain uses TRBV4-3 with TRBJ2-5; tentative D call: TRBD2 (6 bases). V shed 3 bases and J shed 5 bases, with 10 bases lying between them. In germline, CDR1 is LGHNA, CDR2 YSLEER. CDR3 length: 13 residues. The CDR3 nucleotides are TGCGCCAGCAGCCAGGAGGGATGGGAGACCCAGTACTTC. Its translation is CASSQEGWETQYF.

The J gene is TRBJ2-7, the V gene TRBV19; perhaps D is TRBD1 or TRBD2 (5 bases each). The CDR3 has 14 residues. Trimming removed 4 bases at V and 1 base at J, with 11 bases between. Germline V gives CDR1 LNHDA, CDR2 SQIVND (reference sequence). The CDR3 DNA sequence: TGTGCCAGTAGTAAAAGGGACGGATCCTACGAGCAGTACTTC. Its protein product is CASSKRDGSYEQYF.

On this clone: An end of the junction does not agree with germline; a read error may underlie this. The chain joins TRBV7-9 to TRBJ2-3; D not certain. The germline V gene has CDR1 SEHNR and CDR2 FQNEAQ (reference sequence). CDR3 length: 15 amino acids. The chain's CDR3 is CASSHDLGGTDTRYF. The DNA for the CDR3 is TGTGCCAGCAGCCACGACCTCGGCGGAACAGATACGCGGTATTTT.

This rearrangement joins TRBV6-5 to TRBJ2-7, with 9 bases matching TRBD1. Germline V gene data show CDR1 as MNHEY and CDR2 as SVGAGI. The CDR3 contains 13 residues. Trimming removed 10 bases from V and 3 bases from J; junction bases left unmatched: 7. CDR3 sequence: CATKDRGDYEQYF. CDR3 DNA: TGTGCCACCAAGGACAGGGGAGACTACGAGCAGTACTTC.